A selection of T cell receptor beta chains follows, all from one sample in a study of T cells in Graves' hyperthyroidism and ophthalmopathy. TCRdb called the multiplex PCR reads again in MiXCR, with one record for every CDR3 protein. Of 700,000 or so distinct CDR3 sequences listed, roughly 14% are singletons. Material for sequencing was blood. The receptors shown here come from a woman between 50 and 59 years old with Graves' ophthalmopathy. Both conserved end residues are part of each CDR3. The D gene is left open where the match is weak. Only some rows state a clone size, as once, few, many or a class for expanded clones.

D gene: TRBD2
V gene: TRBV6-2/TRBV6-3
clone size: .
J gene: TRBJ2-1
CDR3 DNA: TGTGCCAGCAGTTACGCGGGGGAGAATGAGCAGTTCTTC
CDR3 protein: CASSYAGENEQFF

D gene: TRBD2
V gene: TRBV2
clone size: many
J gene: TRBJ2-7
CDR3 DNA: TGTGCCAGCAGTGAAATTAGCGGGATTTACTCCTACGAGCAGTACTTC
CDR3 protein: CASSEISGIYSYEQYF

D gene: TRBD2
V gene: TRBV20-1
clone size: many
J gene: TRBJ2-5
CDR3 DNA: TGCAGTGCTAGAGATTATTTGGGACTAGATTTTTCGGAGACCCAGTACTTC
CDR3 protein: CSARDYLGLDFSETQYF

D gene: .
V gene: TRBV19
clone size: .
J gene: TRBJ1-1
CDR3 DNA: TGTGCCAGTACCTCGTTGGTAGGAGTGAACACTGAAGCTTTCTTT
CDR3 protein: CASTSLVGVNTEAFF

D gene: .
V gene: TRBV19
clone size: many
J gene: TRBJ2-1
CDR3 DNA: TGTGCCAGCAGCTTAGGGAACTACAATGAGCAGTTCTTC
CDR3 protein: CASSLGNYNEQFF

D gene: .
V gene: TRBV2
clone size: many
J gene: TRBJ1-1
CDR3 DNA: TGTGCCAGCAGTGAAGGGCGGGTCACTGAAGCTTTCTTT
CDR3 protein: CASSEGRVTEAFF

D gene: .
V gene: TRBV9
clone size: .
J gene: TRBJ1-6
CDR3 DNA: TGTGCCAGCAGCGTAGTGGGCCAAAATAATTCACCCCTCCACTTT
CDR3 protein: CASSVVGQNNSPLHF

D gene: .
V gene: TRBV7-9
clone size: few
J gene: TRBJ1-2
CDR3 DNA: TGTGCCAGCAGCTTAGCCTTAGGGCCCCATGGCTACACCTTC
CDR3 protein: CASSLALGPHGYTF

D gene: TRBD1
V gene: TRBV29-1
clone size: many
J gene: TRBJ2-1
CDR3 DNA: TGCAGCGTGGCAGGGGGCAGCGATGAGCAGTTCTTC
CDR3 protein: CSVAGGSDEQFF

D gene: .
V gene: TRBV24-1
clone size: few
J gene: TRBJ1-2
CDR3 DNA: TGTGCCACCAGCCCAGTCGGTAGGGACTATGGCTACACCTTC
CDR3 protein: CATSPVGRDYGYTF

D gene: .
V gene: TRBV6-1
clone size: few
J gene: TRBJ2-1
CDR3 DNA: TGTGCCAGCAGTGAAAGAGAGAGGCGCGATGAGCAGTTCTTC
CDR3 protein: CASSERERRDEQFF

D gene: TRBD2
V gene: TRBV3-1
clone size: many
J gene: TRBJ2-7
CDR3 DNA: TGTGCCAGCAGCCAAGAGTGGGGGGGGAAGACCTACGAGCAGTACTTC
CDR3 protein: CASSQEWGGKTYEQYF

D gene: .
V gene: TRBV5-1
clone size: .
J gene: TRBJ2-7
CDR3 DNA: TGCGCCAGCAGCTTGATAGCAGGGGAATCCTACGAGCAGTACTTC
CDR3 protein: CASSLIAGESYEQYF

D gene: TRBD2
V gene: TRBV4-3
clone size: .
J gene: TRBJ2-1
CDR3 DNA: TGCGCCAGCAGCCAAGATCCGACTACCGGGACTAGAAATGAGCAGTTCTTC
CDR3 protein: CASSQDPTTGTRNEQFF

D gene: TRBD2
V gene: TRBV5-1
clone size: many
J gene: TRBJ2-7
CDR3 DNA: TGCGCCAGCACCGGTACCGGGACTAGCAACGAGCAGTACTTC
CDR3 protein: CASTGTGTSNEQYF

D gene: .
V gene: TRBV7-2
clone size: many
J gene: TRBJ2-3
CDR3 DNA: TGTGCCAGCAGCTTAGTCTCAACTAGTATGCCAGATACGCAGTATTTT
CDR3 protein: CASSLVSTSMPDTQYF

D gene: .
V gene: TRBV10-3
clone size: .
J gene: TRBJ1-6
CDR3 DNA: TGTGCCAGTACAGGCGGCGGGAATTCACCCCTCCACTTT
CDR3 protein: CASTGGGNSPLHF

D gene: TRBD2
V gene: TRBV19
clone size: few
J gene: TRBJ2-7
CDR3 DNA: TGTGCCAGTAGTCCTCGGACTAGCGGGAACGACGAGCAGTACTTC
CDR3 protein: CASSPRTSGNDEQYF

D gene: .
V gene: TRBV28
clone size: many
J gene: TRBJ1-5
CDR3 DNA: TGTGCCAGCAGTTTCCAGGGAAAGGGCCGAGGTAGGCCCCAGCATTTT
CDR3 protein: CASSFQGKGRGRPQHF

D gene: .
V gene: TRBV9
clone size: .
J gene: TRBJ2-6
CDR3 DNA: TGTGCCAGCAGCCGGCCCCTGGCGGAGCTGGGTGGGGCCAACGTCCTGACTTTC
CDR3 protein: CASSRPLAELGGANVLTF

D gene: TRBD2
V gene: TRBV4-2
clone size: few
J gene: TRBJ2-7
CDR3 DNA: TGTGCCAGCAGCCAACTAGCGGGAGTGTACGAGCAGTACTTC
CDR3 protein: CASSQLAGVYEQYF

D gene: .
V gene: TRBV7-2
clone size: many
J gene: TRBJ2-5
CDR3 DNA: TGTGCCAGCAGCTTAGGGGCGGGAACCCAAGAGACCCAGTACTTC
CDR3 protein: CASSLGAGTQETQYF

D gene: .
V gene: TRBV6-5
clone size: .
J gene: TRBJ1-1
CDR3 DNA: TGTGCCAGCAGTTACTCGACAGACACTGAAGCTTTCTTT
CDR3 protein: CASSYSTDTEAFF

D gene: .
V gene: TRBV10-3
clone size: few
J gene: TRBJ2-7
CDR3 DNA: TGTGCCATCAGTGCTGACTACGAGCAGTACTTC
CDR3 protein: CAISADYEQYF

D gene: .
V gene: TRBV28
clone size: many
J gene: TRBJ1-2
CDR3 DNA: TGTGCCAGCAGCGGGGCGGCTAAGAACTATGGCTACACCTTC
CDR3 protein: CASSGAAKNYGYTF

D gene: TRBD2
V gene: TRBV4-2
clone size: .
J gene: TRBJ2-1
CDR3 DNA: TGTGCCAGCAGCCAAGAAGTGGCGGGAGGGGAGAGTGAGCAGTTCTTC
CDR3 protein: CASSQEVAGGESEQFF

D gene: TRBD2
V gene: TRBV28
clone size: .
J gene: TRBJ2-1
CDR3 DNA: TGTGCCAGCAGTTTCGGGGTAGCGGGAGGCTTATATGAGCAGTTCTTC
CDR3 protein: CASSFGVAGGLYEQFF

D gene: .
V gene: TRBV4-3
clone size: few
J gene: TRBJ1-4
CDR3 DNA: TGCGCCAGCAGCCAAGAGGGGGGCGGACTATCAGGCGGTGAAAAACTGTTTTTT
CDR3 protein: CASSQEGGGLSGGEKLFF

D gene: TRBD2
V gene: TRBV5-4
clone size: .
J gene: TRBJ2-1
CDR3 DNA: TGTGCCAGCAGAGTGGGGGGGGCTAGCGGGAACAATGAGCAGTTCTTC
CDR3 protein: CASRVGGASGNNEQFF

D gene: TRBD1
V gene: TRBV3-1
clone size: many
J gene: TRBJ2-2
CDR3 DNA: TGTGCCAGCAGCTTGCAGACAGGGGGCATGAGCACCGGGGAGCTGTTTTTT
CDR3 protein: CASSLQTGGMSTGELFF

D gene: .
V gene: TRBV15
clone size: many
J gene: TRBJ1-6
CDR3 DNA: TGTGCCACCAGCAGCGGCCAGGGTTTAAGGAATTCACCCCTCCACTTT
CDR3 protein: CATSSGQGLRNSPLHF

D gene: .
V gene: TRBV9
clone size: .
J gene: TRBJ1-2
CDR3 DNA: TGTGCCAGCAGCGTAGGGAGGGACACAATCTATGGCTACACCTTC
CDR3 protein: CASSVGRDTIYGYTF

D gene: .
V gene: TRBV19
clone size: .
J gene: TRBJ2-7
CDR3 DNA: TGTGCCAGTAGTTCAGGCCGGGCCACTGAGCAGTACTTC
CDR3 protein: CASSSGRATEQYF

D gene: TRBD2
V gene: TRBV11-2
clone size: few
J gene: TRBJ2-4
CDR3 DNA: TGTGCCAGCAGCTTACTAGCGGGAGCCACCGGGGGGGCCAAAAACATTCAGTACTTC
CDR3 protein: CASSLLAGATGGAKNIQYF

D gene: TRBD1
V gene: TRBV20-1
clone size: many
J gene: TRBJ1-5
CDR3 DNA: TGCAGTGCTCCCCGACCGGGGACAGGCATCAATCAGCCCCAGCATTTT
CDR3 protein: CSAPRPGTGINQPQHF

D gene: .
V gene: TRBV12-3/TRBV12-4
clone size: many
J gene: TRBJ1-1
CDR3 DNA: TGTGCCAGCAGTTTAGGCCAGGGGTTTATGAACACTGAAGCTTTCTTT
CDR3 protein: CASSLGQGFMNTEAFF

D gene: .
V gene: TRBV7-9
clone size: many
J gene: TRBJ2-3
CDR3 DNA: TGTGCCAGCAGCTTAGTACTGGACACAGATACGCAGTATTTT
CDR3 protein: CASSLVLDTDTQYF

D gene: TRBD2
V gene: TRBV20-1
clone size: few
J gene: TRBJ2-5
CDR3 DNA: TGCAGTGCTAGCGGGAGGGGAGCCGAGACCCAGTACTTC
CDR3 protein: CSASGRGAETQYF

D gene: TRBD1
V gene: TRBV18
clone size: .
J gene: TRBJ2-4
CDR3 DNA: TGTGCCAGCTCAAGCACAGGGGGCTCTGCCAAAAACATTCAGTACTTC
CDR3 protein: CASSSTGGSAKNIQYF

D gene: TRBD2
V gene: TRBV12-3/TRBV12-4
clone size: many
J gene: TRBJ2-2
CDR3 DNA: TGTGCCAGCAGTTTGTACGTCCTTGCGGGAGTTCTGACCGGGGAGCTGTTTTTT
CDR3 protein: CASSLYVLAGVLTGELFF

D gene: .
V gene: TRBV5-1
clone size: many
J gene: TRBJ2-1
CDR3 DNA: TGCGCCAGCAACCCTCAAGACATGAACAATGAGCAGTTCTTC
CDR3 protein: CASNPQDMNNEQFF

D gene: .
V gene: TRBV3-1
clone size: .
J gene: TRBJ1-1
CDR3 DNA: TGTGCCAGCAGCCAGGGGTTCGGCAGGGGTTACACTGAAGCTTTCTTT
CDR3 protein: CASSQGFGRGYTEAFF

D gene: .
V gene: TRBV6-5
clone size: few
J gene: TRBJ2-3
CDR3 DNA: TGTGCCAGCAGTTACACGAGACAGCGCCTCTCAGATACGCAGTATTTT
CDR3 protein: CASSYTRQRLSDTQYF

D gene: .
V gene: TRBV20-1
clone size: many
J gene: TRBJ1-5
CDR3 DNA: TGCAGTGCTAGTTTGGGGGTTACAAATCAGCCCCAGCATTTT
CDR3 protein: CSASLGVTNQPQHF

D gene: .
V gene: TRBV5-4
clone size: few
J gene: TRBJ1-1
CDR3 DNA: TGTGCCAGTAGCGCAGAACCGTCGATCGGTGGTGCTTTCTTT
CDR3 protein: CASSAEPSIGGAFF

D gene: TRBD1
V gene: TRBV25-1
clone size: many
J gene: TRBJ2-1
CDR3 DNA: TGTGCCAGCAGTGTCCCAAGAGGGACAGGGTCTTTATCGGGCAATGAGCAGTTCTTC
CDR3 protein: CASSVPRGTGSLSGNEQFF

D gene: TRBD2
V gene: TRBV29-1
clone size: few
J gene: TRBJ2-1
CDR3 DNA: TGCAGCGTTGAATTACTAGCGGAGAACTACAATGAGCAGTTCTTC
CDR3 protein: CSVELLAENYNEQFF

D gene: TRBD2
V gene: TRBV30
clone size: few
J gene: TRBJ2-3
CDR3 DNA: TGTGCCTGGAGTGGGACTAGCGGGAGCACAGATACGCAGTATTTT
CDR3 protein: CAWSGTSGSTDTQYF

D gene: .
V gene: TRBV2
clone size: few
J gene: TRBJ1-1
CDR3 DNA: TGTGCCAGCAGTGAAGCTGAGACTAACACTGAAGCTTTCTTT
CDR3 protein: CASSEAETNTEAFF

D gene: .
V gene: TRBV7-3
clone size: many
J gene: TRBJ2-3
CDR3 DNA: TGTGCCAGCAGCGACTCCTTGGGGCGAACAGATACGCAGTATTTT
CDR3 protein: CASSDSLGRTDTQYF

D gene: TRBD2
V gene: TRBV28
clone size: many
J gene: TRBJ2-1
CDR3 DNA: TGTGCCAGCGCCGCGGGACTAGCGGGAGTTGGCAATGAGCAGTTCTTC
CDR3 protein: CASAAGLAGVGNEQFF

D gene: .
V gene: TRBV7-9
clone size: many
J gene: TRBJ2-3
CDR3 DNA: TGTGCCAGCAGCTTACGGAGGGAACTAGATACGCAGTATTTT
CDR3 protein: CASSLRRELDTQYF

D gene: TRBD1
V gene: TRBV20-1
clone size: few
J gene: TRBJ2-7
CDR3 DNA: TGCAGTGCCCCTTACCTGACAGGGACCGGCGAGCAGTACTTC
CDR3 protein: CSAPYLTGTGEQYF

D gene: TRBD1
V gene: TRBV3-1
clone size: .
J gene: TRBJ1-4
CDR3 DNA: TGTGCCAGCAGAAAGACAGGGGCGCACACTAATGAAAAACTGTTTTTT
CDR3 protein: CASRKTGAHTNEKLFF

D gene: .
V gene: TRBV30
clone size: .
J gene: TRBJ2-2
CDR3 DNA: TGTGCCTGGAGTGTAAAAACCGGGGAGCTGTTTTTT
CDR3 protein: CAWSVKTGELFF

D gene: .
V gene: TRBV27
clone size: few
J gene: TRBJ2-1
CDR3 DNA: TGTGCCAGCAGTTTCTGGGGGCGCCTGAGCAATGAGCAGTTCTTC
CDR3 protein: CASSFWGRLSNEQFF

D gene: .
V gene: TRBV6-5
clone size: many
J gene: TRBJ1-4
CDR3 DNA: TGTGCCAGCAGTTATGACCGGGGGCCGAGTGAAAAACTGTTTTTT
CDR3 protein: CASSYDRGPSEKLFF